The 13 T cell receptor beta chains given below trace back to one sample, sequenced in a study of radiation and T cells in renal cell carcinoma. Some clones are missing from TCRdb's copy, which holds only in-frame ones; the method was immunoSEQ multiplex PCR. The sample holds 95,000 to 150,000 clones, roughly 80% seen once. Time point noted: baseline pretreatment blood. Indicated treatment: 15 Gy SBRT to primary tumor, nephrectomy 4 weeks later. The source was blood, collected from a patient whose treatment included radiotherapy and nephrectomy. Receptors originate from a woman aged 55-75 years with renal cell carcinoma.

As regards this clone: A junction end diverges from the germline sequence, so it may reflect a read error. V is TRBV7-7 and J is TRBJ2-5; tentatively, D is TRBD1 (6 bases). The CDR3 is made up of 15 amino acids. The germline V gene has CDR1 SSHAT and CDR2 FNYEAQ (reference sequence). Here the CDR3 reads CASSHLGGRAETQYF. The CDR3 coding sequence is TGTGCTAGCAGTCACTTAGGGGGACGGGCAGAGACCCAGTACTTC. The full variable domain, its missing parts supplied by reference TRBV7-7 and TRBJ2-5, is GAGVSQSPRYKVTKRGQDVTLRCDPISSHATLYWYQQALGQGPEFLTYFNYEAQPDKSGLPSDRFSAERPEGSISTLTIQRTEQRDSAMYRCASSHLGGRAETQYFGPGTRLLVL.

The count of this clone is one. The V gene is TRBV5-1, the J gene TRBJ1-2; 7 nucleotides match TRBD1. Germline V lookup: CDR1 SGHRS, CDR2 YFSETQ. V shed 0 bases and J 5 bases; nucleotides not matched to a gene: 10. This CDR3 is built from 16 residues. CDR3 nucleotide sequence: TGCGCCAGCAGCTTGGGGAATGAGGGGGCCCCATATGGCTACACCTTC. Its protein is CASSLGNEGAPYGYTF. Variable domain in full (rest from reference TRBV5-1 and TRBJ1-2): KAGVTQTPRYLIKTRGQQVTLSCSPISGHRSVSWYQQTPGQGLQFLFEYFSETQRNKGNFPGRFSGRQFSNSRSEMNVSTLELGDSALYLCASSLGNEGAPYGYTFGSGTRLTVV.

V gene TRBV10-1 combines with J gene TRBJ2-7; 8 bases match TRBD1. The junction had 11 bases not matched to a gene; V was cut back by 2 bases and J by 2 bases. CDR3 size: 17 residues. CDR1 is WNHNN and CDR2 is SYGVQD in the germline V gene (reference sequence). This chain's CDR3 is CASSERGTGFNPYEQYF. The CDR3 DNA reads as TGCGCCAGCAGTGAGCGAGGGACAGGTTTTAACCCCTACGAGCAGTACTTC.

The table lists this clone with a count of one. In DNA, the CDR3 is TGCGCCAGCAGCCAAGATGGTACATTCGGGCAGACCCAGTACTTC. As protein: CASSQDGTFGQTQYF. The chain has TRBV4-1 and TRBJ2-5; D ambiguous. Looked up from germline, CDR1 is MGHRA and CDR2 is YSYEKL. The CDR3 runs to 15 residues. V was pared by 0 bases and J by 6 bases, with 14 bases between.

The chain employs TRBV28 and TRBJ2-7, with 12 bases that match TRBD1. CDR1 and CDR2 (germline): MDHEN, SYDVKM. The CDR3 is 18 residues long. The V gene end was trimmed by 4 bases and the J gene end by 7 bases; junction bases not matched to a gene: 17. In DNA form, the CDR3 reads TGTGCCAGCAGTTCACCGGCCTCAACCGGGACAGGGGGCTGGGAGCAGTACTTC. Protein: CASSSPASTGTGGWEQYF.

The chain has TRBV19 and TRBJ2-1; D is perhaps TRBD1 or TRBD2 (5 bases each). Germline V CDR1 and CDR2: LNHDA, SQIVND (reference sequence). Trimming pared 3 bases from V and 0 bases from J, leaving 18 bases between. The CDR3 covers 18 residues. CDR3 DNA: TGTGCCAGTAGTATGGCCTTGGGGACGATAAGCTCCTACAATGAGCAGTTCTTC. Its protein is CASSMALGTISSYNEQFF.

The CDR3 region is CASTNEWVTEAFF. The CDR3 nucleotides are TGTGCCAGCACCAACGAATGGGTCACTGAAGCTTTCTTT. The chain employs TRBV6-6 and TRBJ1-1; D not resolved. Trimming left V 7 bases short and J 4 bases short, with 13 bases between. The CDR3 has 13 amino acids. Germline lookup yields CDR1 MNHNY and CDR2 SVGAGI (reference sequence).

The chain joins TRBV11-2 to TRBJ1-4; perhaps TRBD1 as D (6 bases). Germline-derived CDR1 and CDR2 are SGHAT and FQNNGV. Trimming took off 5 bases at V and 0 bases at J, with 16 bases between the two ends. This CDR3 is 17 amino acids long. The CDR3 coding sequence is TGTGCCAGCAGCCCTCAGACAGGCTCCCCAACTAATGAAAAACTGTTTTTT. It yields the protein CASSPQTGSPTNEKLFF.

This rearrangement joins TRBV7-9 to TRBJ2-7; D not certain. From germline, CDR1 is SEHNR and CDR2 FQNEAQ (reference sequence). The CDR3 extends over 12 amino acids. Trimming shortened V by 3 bases and J by 3 bases, and 6 bases separated the two germline ends. The CDR3 region has the DNA TGTGCCAGCAGCTTGAAGGTCTACGAGCAGTACTTC. It is translated as CASSLKVYEQYF.

The chain couples TRBV11-3 to TRBJ2-1; 8 bases line up with TRBD1. Trimming cost V 4 bases and J 0 bases; bases outside gene matches: 2. The CDR3 has 15 amino acids. Germline V gene lookup returns CDR1 SGHNT and CDR2 YENEEA. DNA of the CDR3: TGTGCCAGCAGCTCGCAGGGGGCCTCCTACAATGAGCAGTTCTTC. Its translation: CASSSQGASYNEQFF.

V is TRBV19 and J is TRBJ2-7; D is undetermined. The CDR3 covers 16 residues. Trimming stripped 5 bases from V and 1 base from J, with 18 bases between. Germline CDR1 is LNHDA and CDR2 is SQIVND (reference sequence). CDR3 sequence: CASSARPQPGSYEQYF. DNA of the CDR3: TGTGCCAGTAGTGCTCGGCCGCAACCCGGGTCCTACGAGCAGTACTTC.

Remarks on this clone: The conserved phenylalanine or tryptophan normally closing the CDR3 is absent here, so this likely arose from a read error. The chain employs TRBV27 and TRBJ2-7; 10 nucleotides agree with TRBD2. There are 22 residues in the CDR3. The V gene's germline CDR1 is MNHEY and CDR2 SMNVEV (reference sequence). The ends lost 1 base at V and 5 bases at J; junction bases unmatched: 26. CDR3 DNA sequence: TGTGCCAGCAGTTTATACCCCGGCGGTGAAGCGGGAGGGCCGGGGGCTCTCCACGAGCAGTACTCC. It yields the protein CASSLYPGGEAGGPGALHEQYS.

CDR3 amino acids: CASSFSAGSSYNEQFF. As DNA, the CDR3 is TGTGCCAGCAGTTTCTCGGCTGGGAGCTCCTACAATGAGCAGTTCTTC. The chain links TRBV28 to TRBJ2-1; D might be TRBD2 (5 bases). The CDR3 runs to 16 residues. V gave up 3 bases and J gave up 0 bases, with 12 bases separating them. CDR1 is MDHEN and CDR2 is SYDVKM in the germline V gene. The full variable domain, with the rest looked up from reference TRBV28 and TRBJ2-1, is DVKVTQSSRYLVKRTGEKVFLECVQDMDHENMFWYRQDPGLGLRLIYFSYDVKMKEKGDIPEGYSVSREKKERFSLILESASTNQTSMYLCASSFSAGSSYNEQFFGPGTRLTVL.